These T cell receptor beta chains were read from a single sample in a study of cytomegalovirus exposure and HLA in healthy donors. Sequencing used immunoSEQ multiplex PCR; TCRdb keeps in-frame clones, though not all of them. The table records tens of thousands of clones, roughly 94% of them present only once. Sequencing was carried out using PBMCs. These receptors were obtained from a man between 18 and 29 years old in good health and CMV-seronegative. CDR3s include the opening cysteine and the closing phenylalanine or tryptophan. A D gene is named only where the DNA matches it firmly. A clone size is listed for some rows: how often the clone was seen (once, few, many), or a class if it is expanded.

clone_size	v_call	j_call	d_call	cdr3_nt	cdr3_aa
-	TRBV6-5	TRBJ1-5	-	TGTGCCAGCAGTTACTCGACAAATCAGCCCCAGCATTTT	CASSYSTNQPQHF
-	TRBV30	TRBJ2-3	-	TGTGCCTGGAGCCCGGGGGGCTCACGGACAGATACGCAGTATTTT	CAWSPGGSRTDTQYF
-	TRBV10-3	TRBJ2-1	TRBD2	TGTGCCATCGGTAGCGGGACTGAGCAGTTCTTC	CAIGSGTEQFF
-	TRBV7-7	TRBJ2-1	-	TGTGCCAGCAGCCCACGCAGCCAGGGTCCGCAGTTCTTC	CASSPRSQGPQFF
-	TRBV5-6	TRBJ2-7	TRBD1	TGTGCCAGCAGCCCAGGGGACAGGAAGGGCGAGCAGTACTTC	CASSPGDRKGEQYF
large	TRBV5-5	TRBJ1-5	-	TGTGCCAGCAGCTTGATACATTTTAGCAATCAGCCCCAGCATTTT	CASSLIHFSNQPQHF
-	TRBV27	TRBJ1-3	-	TGTGCCAGCAGCAATGGAAACACCATATATTTT	CASSNGNTIYF
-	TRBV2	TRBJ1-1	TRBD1	TGTGCCAGTACGAGGACAGGGGGCGCGAACACTGAAGCTTTCTTT	CASTRTGGANTEAFF
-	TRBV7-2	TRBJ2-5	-	TGTGCCAGCAGCTTAGTACCGGTTGCGGAGACCCAGTACTTC	CASSLVPVAETQYF
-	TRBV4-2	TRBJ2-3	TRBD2	TGTGCCAGCAGCCAAGCGACTAGCGGGGGAAATACGCAGTATTTT	CASSQATSGGNTQYF
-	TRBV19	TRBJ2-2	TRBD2	TGTGCCAGCCACTTACCGGGGGAGGGAATAAGGGCCGGGGAGCTGTTTTTT	CASHLPGEGIRAGELFF
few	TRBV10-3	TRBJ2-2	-	TGTGCCATCAGTGATTTCGGTGGCACCGGGGAGCTGTTTTTT	CAISDFGGTGELFF